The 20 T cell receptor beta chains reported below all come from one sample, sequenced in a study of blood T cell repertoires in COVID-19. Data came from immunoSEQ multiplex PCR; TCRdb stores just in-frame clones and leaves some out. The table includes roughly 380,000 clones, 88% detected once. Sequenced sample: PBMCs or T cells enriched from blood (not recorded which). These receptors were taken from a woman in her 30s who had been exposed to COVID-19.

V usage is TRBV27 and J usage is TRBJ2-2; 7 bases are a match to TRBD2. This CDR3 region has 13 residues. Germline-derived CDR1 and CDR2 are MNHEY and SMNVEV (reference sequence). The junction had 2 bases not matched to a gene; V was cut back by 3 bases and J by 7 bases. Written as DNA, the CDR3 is TGTGCCAGCAGTTTGAGCGGGAACGGGGAGCTGTTTTTT. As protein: CASSLSGNGELFF.

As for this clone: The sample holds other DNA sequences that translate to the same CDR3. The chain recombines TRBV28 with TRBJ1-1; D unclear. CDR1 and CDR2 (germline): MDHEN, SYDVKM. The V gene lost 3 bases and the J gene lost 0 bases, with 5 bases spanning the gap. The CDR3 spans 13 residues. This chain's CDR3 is CASSFSLNTEAFF. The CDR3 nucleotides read TGTGCCAGCAGTTTCTCCCTGAACACTGAAGCTTTCTTT.

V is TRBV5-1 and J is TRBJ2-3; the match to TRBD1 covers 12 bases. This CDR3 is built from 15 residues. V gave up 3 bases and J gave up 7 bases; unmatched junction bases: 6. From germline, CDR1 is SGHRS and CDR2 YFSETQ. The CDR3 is CASSYGTGGAYTQYF. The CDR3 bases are TGCGCCAGCAGCTACGGGACAGGGGGCGCTTATACGCAGTATTTT.

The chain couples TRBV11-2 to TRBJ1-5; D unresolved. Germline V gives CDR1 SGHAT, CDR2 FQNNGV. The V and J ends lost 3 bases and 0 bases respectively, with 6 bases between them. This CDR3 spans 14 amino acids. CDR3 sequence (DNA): TGTGCCAGCAGCTTGACACTTAGCAATCAGCCCCAGCATTTT. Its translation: CASSLTLSNQPQHF. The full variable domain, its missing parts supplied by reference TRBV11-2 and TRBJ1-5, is EAGVAQSPRYKIIEKRQSVAFWCNPISGHATLYWYQQILGQGPKLLIQFQNNGVVDDSQLPKDRFSAERLKGVDSTLKIQPAKLEDSAVYLCASSLTLSNQPQHFGDGTRLSIL.

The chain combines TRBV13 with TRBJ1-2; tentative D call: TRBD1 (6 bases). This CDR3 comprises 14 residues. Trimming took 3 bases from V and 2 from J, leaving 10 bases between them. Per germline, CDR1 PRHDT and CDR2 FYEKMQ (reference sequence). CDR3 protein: CASSLTGPNYGYTF. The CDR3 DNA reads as TGTGCCAGCAGCTTGACAGGTCCCAACTATGGCTACACCTTC.

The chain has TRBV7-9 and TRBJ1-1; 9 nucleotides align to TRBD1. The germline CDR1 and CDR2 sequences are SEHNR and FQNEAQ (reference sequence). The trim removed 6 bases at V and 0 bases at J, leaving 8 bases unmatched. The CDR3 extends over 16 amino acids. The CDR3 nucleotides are TGTGCCAGCAGTCCGTCGGGACAGGGAATGAACACTGAAGCTTTCTTT. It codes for CASSPSGQGMNTEAFF. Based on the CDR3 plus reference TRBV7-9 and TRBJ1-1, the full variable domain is DTGVSQNPRHKITKRGQNVTFRCDPISEHNRLYWYRQTLGQGPEFLTYFQNEAQLEKSRLLSDRFSAERPKGSFSTLEIQRTEQGDSAMYLCASSPSGQGMNTEAFFGQGTRLTVV.

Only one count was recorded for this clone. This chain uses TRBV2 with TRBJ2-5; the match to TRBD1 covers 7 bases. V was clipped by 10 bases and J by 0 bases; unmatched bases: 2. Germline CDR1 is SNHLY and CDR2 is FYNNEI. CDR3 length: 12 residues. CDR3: CAITGDQETQYF. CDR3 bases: TGTGCCATAACAGGGGACCAAGAGACCCAGTACTTC.

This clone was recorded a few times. CDR3 region: CAWSVLATGELFF. CDR3 nucleotides: TGTGCCTGGAGTGTACTTGCCACCGGGGAGCTGTTTTTT. V usage is TRBV30 and J usage is TRBJ2-2; D is uncertain. The CDR3 sequence is 13 residues long. V lost 0 bases to trimming and J lost 4 bases, with 6 bases between them. Germline assignment: CDR1 GTSNPN and CDR2 SVGIG (reference sequence).

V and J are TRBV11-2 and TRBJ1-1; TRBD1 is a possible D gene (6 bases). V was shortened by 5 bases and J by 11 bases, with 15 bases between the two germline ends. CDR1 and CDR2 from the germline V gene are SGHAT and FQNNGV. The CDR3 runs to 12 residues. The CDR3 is CASSVNRVKAFF. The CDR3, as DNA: TGTGCCAGCAGCGTGAACAGGGTTAAGGCTTTCTTT.

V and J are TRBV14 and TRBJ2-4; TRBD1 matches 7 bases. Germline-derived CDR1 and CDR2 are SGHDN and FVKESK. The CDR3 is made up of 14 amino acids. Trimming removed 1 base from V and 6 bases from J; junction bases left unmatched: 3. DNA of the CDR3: TGTGCCAGCAGCCAAGGATCAGGGGGAAACATTCAGTACTTC. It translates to CASSQGSGGNIQYF.

CDR3 region: CASSLVSPGPLHF. In nucleotides, the CDR3 is TGTGCCAGCAGCTTGGTGTCACCCGGACCCCTCCACTTT. The chain recombines TRBV5-6 with TRBJ1-6; D is unresolved. The CDR3 extends over 13 amino acids. The V end was cut by 0 bases, the J end by 12 bases, with 10 bases between. The germline V gene encodes CDR1 SGHDT and CDR2 YYEEEE.

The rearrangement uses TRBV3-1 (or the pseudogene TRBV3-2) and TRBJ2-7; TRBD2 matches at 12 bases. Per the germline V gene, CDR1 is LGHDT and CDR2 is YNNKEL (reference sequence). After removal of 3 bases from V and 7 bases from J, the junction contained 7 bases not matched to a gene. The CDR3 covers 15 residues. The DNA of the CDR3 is TGTGCCAGCAGCCAGGGACTAGCGGGCCTCAAGGAGCAGTACTTC. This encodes CASSQGLAGLKEQYF.

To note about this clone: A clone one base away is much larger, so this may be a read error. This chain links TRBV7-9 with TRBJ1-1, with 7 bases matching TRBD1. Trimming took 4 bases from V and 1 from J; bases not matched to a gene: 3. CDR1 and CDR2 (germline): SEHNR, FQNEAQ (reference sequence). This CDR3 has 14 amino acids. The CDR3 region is CASSSRTGNTEAFF. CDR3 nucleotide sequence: TGTGCCAGCAGCTCCAGGACAGGGAACACTGAAGCTTTCTTT.

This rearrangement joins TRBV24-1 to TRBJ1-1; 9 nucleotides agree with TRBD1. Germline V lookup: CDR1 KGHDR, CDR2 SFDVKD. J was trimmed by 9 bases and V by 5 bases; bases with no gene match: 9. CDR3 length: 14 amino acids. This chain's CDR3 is CATSGVTGQGQAFF. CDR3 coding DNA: TGTGCCACCAGTGGGGTTACGGGACAGGGCCAAGCTTTCTTT.

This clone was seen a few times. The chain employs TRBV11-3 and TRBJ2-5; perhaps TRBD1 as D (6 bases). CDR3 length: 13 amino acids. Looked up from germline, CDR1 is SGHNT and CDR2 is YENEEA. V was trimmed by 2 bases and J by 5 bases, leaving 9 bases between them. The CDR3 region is CASSLQGHETQYF. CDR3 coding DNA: TGTGCCAGCAGCTTACAGGGGCACGAGACCCAGTACTTC.

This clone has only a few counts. The CDR3 nucleotides read TGTGCCAGCAGCTTTACCGACGGGACTGAAGCTTTCTTT. Translated: CASSFTDGTEAFF. The chain has TRBV12-1 and TRBJ1-1. TRBV12-1 constitutes a pseudogene. The CDR3 sequence is 13 residues long.

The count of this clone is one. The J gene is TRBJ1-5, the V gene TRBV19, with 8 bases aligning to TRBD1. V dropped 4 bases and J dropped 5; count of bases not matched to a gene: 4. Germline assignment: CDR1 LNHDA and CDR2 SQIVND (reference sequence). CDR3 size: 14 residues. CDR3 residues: CASSTPDRDQPQHF. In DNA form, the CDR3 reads TGTGCCAGTAGTACCCCGGACAGGGATCAGCCCCAGCATTTT. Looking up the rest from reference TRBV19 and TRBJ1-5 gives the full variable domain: DGGITQSPKYLFRKEGQNVTLSCEQNLNHDAMYWYRQDPGQGLRLIYYSQIVNDFQKGDIAEGYSVSREKKESFPLTVTSAQKNPTAFYLCASSTPDRDQPQHFGDGTRLSIL.

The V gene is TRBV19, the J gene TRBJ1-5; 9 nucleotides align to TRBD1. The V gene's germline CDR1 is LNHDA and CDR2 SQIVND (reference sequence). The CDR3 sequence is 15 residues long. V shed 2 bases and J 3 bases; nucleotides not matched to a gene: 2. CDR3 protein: CASSITGGNNQPQHF. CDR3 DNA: TGTGCCAGTAGTATAACAGGGGGCAACAATCAGCCCCAGCATTTT.

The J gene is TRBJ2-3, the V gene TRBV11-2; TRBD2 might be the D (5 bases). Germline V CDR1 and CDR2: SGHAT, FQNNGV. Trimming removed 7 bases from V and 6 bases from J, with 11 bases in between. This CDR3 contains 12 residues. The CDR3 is CASKLDWDTQYF. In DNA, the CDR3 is TGTGCCAGCAAGCTGGACTGGGATACGCAGTATTTT.

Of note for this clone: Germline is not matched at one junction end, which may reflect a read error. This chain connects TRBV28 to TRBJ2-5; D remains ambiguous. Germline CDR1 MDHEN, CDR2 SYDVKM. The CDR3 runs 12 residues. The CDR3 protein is CASSLSLVEEHF. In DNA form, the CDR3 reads TGTGCCAGCAGTTTATCATTAGTTGAGGAGCACTTC.